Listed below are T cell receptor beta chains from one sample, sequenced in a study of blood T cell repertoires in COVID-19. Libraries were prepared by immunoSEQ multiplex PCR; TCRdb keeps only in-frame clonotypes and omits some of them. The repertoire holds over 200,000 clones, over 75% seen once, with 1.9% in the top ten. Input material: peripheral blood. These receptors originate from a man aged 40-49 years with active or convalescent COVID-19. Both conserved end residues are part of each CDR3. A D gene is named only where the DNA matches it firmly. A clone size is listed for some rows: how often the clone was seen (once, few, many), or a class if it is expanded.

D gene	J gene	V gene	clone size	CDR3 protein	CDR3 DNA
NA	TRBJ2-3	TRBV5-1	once	CASSSGTYTDTQYF	TGCGCCAGCAGCTCCGGGACTTACACAGATACGCAGTATTTT
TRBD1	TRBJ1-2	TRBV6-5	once	CASSPTGTPNGYTF	TGTGCCAGCAGCCCGACAGGGACACCCAATGGCTACACCTTC
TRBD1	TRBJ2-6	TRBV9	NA	CASSAGDRGKALSGANVLTF	TGTGCCAGCAGCGCCGGGGACAGGGGAAAAGCTCTTTCTGGGGCCAACGTCCTGACTTTC
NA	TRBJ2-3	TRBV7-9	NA	CASSLGTLSTDTQYF	TGTGCCAGCAGCTTAGGGACTCTTAGCACAGATACGCAGTATTTT
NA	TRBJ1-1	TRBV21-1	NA	CASSNDGGKAFF	TGTGCCAGCAGCAATGACGGGGGTAAGGCTTTCTTT
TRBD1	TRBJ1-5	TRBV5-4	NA	CATNEDRDQPQHF	TGTGCCACCAACGAAGACAGGGACCAGCCCCAGCATTTT
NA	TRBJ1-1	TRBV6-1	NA	CASSESLNTEAFF	TGTGCCAGCAGTGAAAGCTTGAACACTGAAGCTTTCTTT
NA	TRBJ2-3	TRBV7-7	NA	CASSLGGVSVADTQYF	TGTGCTAGCAGCTTAGGGGGAGTCTCGGTCGCAGATACGCAGTATTTT
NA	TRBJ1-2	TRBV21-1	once	CASSKDAASTANYGYTF	TGTGCCAGCAGCAAAGACGCAGCATCCACAGCTAACTATGGCTACACCTTC
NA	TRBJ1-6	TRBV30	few	CAWSDKSSSYNSPLHF	TGTGCCTGGAGTGATAAGTCGAGCTCCTATAATTCACCCCTCCACTTT
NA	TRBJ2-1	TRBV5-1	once	CASRQGPPNHEQFF	TGCGCCAGTAGACAAGGCCCGCCGAACCATGAGCAGTTCTTC
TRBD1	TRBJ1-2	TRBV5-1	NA	CASSPSDRAYGYTF	TGCGCCAGCAGCCCCTCGGACAGGGCCTATGGCTACACCTTC
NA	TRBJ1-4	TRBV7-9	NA	CASSLAGVTNEKLFF	TGTGCCAGCAGCTTAGCAGGGGTAACTAATGAAAAACTGTTTTTT
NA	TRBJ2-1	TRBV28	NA	CASSPISGTPLGEQFF	TGTGCCAGCAGCCCGATCTCCGGGACACCCCTTGGTGAGCAGTTCTTC
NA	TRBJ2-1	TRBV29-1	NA	CSAIPTGLNEQFF	TGCAGCGCTATACCCACAGGGCTCAATGAGCAGTTCTTC
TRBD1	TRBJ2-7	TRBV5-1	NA	CASSSRQGESTYEQYF	TGCGCCAGCAGCTCCCGACAGGGTGAAAGCACCTACGAGCAGTACTTC
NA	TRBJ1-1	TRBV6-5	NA	CASSYSGAMNTEAFF	TGTGCCAGCAGTTACTCGGGCGCCATGAACACTGAAGCTTTCTTT
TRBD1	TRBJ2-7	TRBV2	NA	CASRGTGVEQYF	TGTGCCAGCAGGGGGACAGGGGTCGAGCAGTACTTC
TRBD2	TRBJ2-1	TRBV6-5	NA	CASSRGGPYNEQFF	TGTGCCAGCAGCCGGGGGGGGCCCTACAATGAGCAGTTCTTC
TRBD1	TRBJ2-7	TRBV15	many	CATSRDTGGSYEQYF	TGTGCCACCAGCAGAGATACAGGGGGCTCCTACGAGCAGTACTTC
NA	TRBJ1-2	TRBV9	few	CASTVAPQGSYGYTF	TGTGCCAGCACCGTAGCCCCCCAGGGGAGCTATGGCTACACCTTC
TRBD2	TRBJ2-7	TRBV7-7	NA	CASSPGPLAGSYEQYF	TGTGCTAGCAGCCCAGGGCCGCTAGCGGGAAGCTACGAGCAGTACTTC
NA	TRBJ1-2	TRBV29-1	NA	CSVVSDQGIPDYGYTF	TGCAGCGTTGTGTCAGACCAGGGCATCCCGGATTATGGCTACACCTTC
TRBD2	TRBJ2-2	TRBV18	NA	CASSLRGANTGELFF	TGTGCCAGCTCGTTACGGGGGGCGAACACCGGGGAGCTGTTTTTT
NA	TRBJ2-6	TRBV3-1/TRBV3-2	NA	CASSQDRVVGANVLTF	TGTGCCAGCAGCCAAGACAGGGTGGTTGGGGCCAACGTCCTGACTTTC
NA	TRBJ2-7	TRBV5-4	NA	CASSRGTDAYEQYF	TGTGCCAGCAGTCGGGGTACCGATGCCTACGAGCAGTACTTC
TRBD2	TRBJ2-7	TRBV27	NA	CASSLLSGRGLYEQYF	TGTGCCAGCAGTTTACTTAGCGGGAGGGGGCTCTACGAGCAGTACTTC
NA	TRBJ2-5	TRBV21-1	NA	CASSNQAAEETQYF	TGTGCCAGCAGCAATCAAGCGGCGGAAGAGACCCAGTACTTC
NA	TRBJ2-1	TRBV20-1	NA	CSLPNEQFF	TGCAGTCTCCCCAATGAGCAGTTCTTC
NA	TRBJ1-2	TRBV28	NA	CASSPPQGNYGYTF	TGTGCCAGCAGCCCTCCCCAGGGTAACTATGGCTACACCTTC
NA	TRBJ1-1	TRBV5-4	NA	CASSSWEGTEAFF	TGTGCCAGCAGTTCGTGGGAGGGAACTGAAGCTTTCTTT
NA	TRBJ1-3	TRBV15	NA	CATRGLLSGNTIYF	TGTGCCACCAGGGGCCTCCTCTCTGGAAACACCATATATTTT
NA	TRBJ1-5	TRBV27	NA	CASAPHPTSQGSKPQHF	TGTGCCAGCGCCCCACATCCCACATCTCAGGGTAGCAAGCCCCAGCATTTT
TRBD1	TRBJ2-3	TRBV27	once	CASSGQGLKDTQYF	TGTGCCAGCAGTGGACAGGGGCTCAAAGATACGCAGTATTTT
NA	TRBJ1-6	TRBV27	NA	CASSLEGDPNSPLHF	TGTGCCAGCAGTTTAGAAGGGGATCCTAATTCACCCCTCCACTTT
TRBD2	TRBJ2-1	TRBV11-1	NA	CASSVGLAGDEQFF	TGTGCCAGCAGCGTTGGACTAGCGGGGGACGAGCAGTTCTTC
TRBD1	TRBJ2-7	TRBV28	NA	CASSFEGASYEQYF	TGTGCCAGCAGTTTTGAGGGGGCGTCTTACGAGCAGTACTTC
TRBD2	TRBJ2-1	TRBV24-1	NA	CATSDPSGSGNEQFF	TGTGCCACCAGTGACCCCAGCGGGAGTGGAAATGAGCAGTTCTTC
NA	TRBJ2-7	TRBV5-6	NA	CASSLARRSSYEQYF	TGTGCCAGCAGCTTGGCCAGAAGGAGCTCCTACGAGCAGTACTTC
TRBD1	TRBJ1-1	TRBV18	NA	CASSQDRSNTEAFF	TGTGCCAGCTCACAGGACAGGTCAAACACTGAAGCTTTCTTT
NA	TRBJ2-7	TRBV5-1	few	CASSLSRGDDEQYF	TGCGCCAGCAGCCTGTCCAGGGGTGACGACGAGCAGTACTTC
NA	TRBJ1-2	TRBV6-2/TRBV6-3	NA	CASSPRLGANYGYTF	TGTGCCAGCAGTCCCCGATTGGGAGCTAACTATGGCTACACCTTC
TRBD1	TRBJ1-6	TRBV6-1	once	CASSDRGPSSYNSPLHF	TGTGCCAGCAGTGACAGGGGGCCAAGCTCCTATAATTCACCCCTCCACTTT
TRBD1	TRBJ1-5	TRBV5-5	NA	CASSRDRGLNQPQHF	TGTGCCAGCAGCCGGGACAGGGGTCTCAATCAGCCCCAGCATTTT
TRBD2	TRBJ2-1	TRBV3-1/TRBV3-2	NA	CASSRRTSGSNEQFF	TGTGCCAGCAGCCGTAGGACTAGCGGGAGTAATGAGCAGTTCTTC
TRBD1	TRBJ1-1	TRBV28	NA	CASSLAGGGEAFF	TGTGCCAGCAGTTTGGCAGGGGGCGGTGAAGCTTTCTTT
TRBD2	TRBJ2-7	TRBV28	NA	CASSDPGLGKYEQYF	TGTGCCAGCAGTGATCCGGGACTAGGAAAGTACGAGCAGTACTTC
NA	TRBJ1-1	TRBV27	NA	CASSYTENTEAFF	TGTGCCAGCAGTTATACAGAGAACACTGAAGCTTTCTTT
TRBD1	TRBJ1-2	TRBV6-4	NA	CASRETGDNYGYTF	TGTGCCAGCAGAGAGACAGGGGATAACTATGGCTACACCTTC
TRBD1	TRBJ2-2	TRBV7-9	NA	CASSLIPGQGVDTGELFF	TGTGCCAGCAGCTTAATTCCCGGCCAGGGGGTGGACACCGGGGAGCTGTTTTTT
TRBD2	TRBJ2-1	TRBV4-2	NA	CASSQMGLADNEQFF	TGTGCCAGCAGCCAAATGGGACTAGCGGACAATGAGCAGTTCTTC
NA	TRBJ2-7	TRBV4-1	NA	CASSQVRNSPVHEQYF	TGCGCCAGCAGCCAAGTACGGAACAGCCCCGTCCACGAGCAGTACTTC
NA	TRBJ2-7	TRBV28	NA	CASSFVQTYEQYF	TGTGCCAGCAGTTTTGTACAGACCTACGAGCAGTACTTC